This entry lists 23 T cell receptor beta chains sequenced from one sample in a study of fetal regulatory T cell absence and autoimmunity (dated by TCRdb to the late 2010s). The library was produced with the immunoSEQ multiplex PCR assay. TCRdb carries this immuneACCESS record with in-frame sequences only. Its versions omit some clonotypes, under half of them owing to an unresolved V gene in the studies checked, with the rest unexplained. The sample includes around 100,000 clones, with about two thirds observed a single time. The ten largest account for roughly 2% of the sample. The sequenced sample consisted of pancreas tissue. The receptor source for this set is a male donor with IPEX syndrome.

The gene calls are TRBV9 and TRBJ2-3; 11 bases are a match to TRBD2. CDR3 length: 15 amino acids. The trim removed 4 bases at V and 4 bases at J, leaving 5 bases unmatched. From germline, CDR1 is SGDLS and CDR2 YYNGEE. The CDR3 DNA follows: TGTGCCAGCAGCCACCCGGGACTAGCGGCAGATACGCAGTATTTT. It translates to CASSHPGLAADTQYF.

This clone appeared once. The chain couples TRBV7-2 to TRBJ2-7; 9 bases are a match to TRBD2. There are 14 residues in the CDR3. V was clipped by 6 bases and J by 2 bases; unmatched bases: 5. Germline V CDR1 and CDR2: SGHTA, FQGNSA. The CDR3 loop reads CASRRLAAAYEQYF. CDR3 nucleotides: TGTGCCAGCAGGAGACTAGCGGCTGCCTACGAGCAGTACTTC.

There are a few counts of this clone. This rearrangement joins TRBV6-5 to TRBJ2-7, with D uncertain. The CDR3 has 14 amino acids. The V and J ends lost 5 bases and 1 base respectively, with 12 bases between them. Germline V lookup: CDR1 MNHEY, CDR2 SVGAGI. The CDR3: CASSDWTGSYEQYF. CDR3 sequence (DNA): TGTGCCAGCAGTGATTGGACCGGGTCCTACGAGCAGTACTTC.

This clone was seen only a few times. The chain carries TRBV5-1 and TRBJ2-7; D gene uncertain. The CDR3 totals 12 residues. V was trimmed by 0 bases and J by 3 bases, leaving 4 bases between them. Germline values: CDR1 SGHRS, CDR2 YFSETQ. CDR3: CASSLDYYEQYF. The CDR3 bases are TGCGCCAGCAGCTTGGATTACTACGAGCAGTACTTC.

CDR3 region: CASSDSGTSTDTQYF. DNA for the CDR3: TGTGCCAGCAGTGACTCGGGGACTAGCACAGATACGCAGTATTTT. This chain joins TRBV6-4 and TRBJ2-3; D possibly corresponds to TRBD2 (6 bases). With 0 bases removed from V and 0 bases from J, the gap between germline ends came to 7 bases. Germline assignment: CDR1 MRHNA and CDR2 SNTAGT. This CDR3 region has 15 residues.

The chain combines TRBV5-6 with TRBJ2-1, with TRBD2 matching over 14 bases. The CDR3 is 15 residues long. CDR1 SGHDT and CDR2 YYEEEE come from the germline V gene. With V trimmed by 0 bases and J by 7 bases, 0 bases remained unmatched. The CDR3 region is CASSLGLAGGNEQFF. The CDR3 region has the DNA TGTGCCAGCAGCTTGGGACTAGCGGGAGGGAATGAGCAGTTCTTC.

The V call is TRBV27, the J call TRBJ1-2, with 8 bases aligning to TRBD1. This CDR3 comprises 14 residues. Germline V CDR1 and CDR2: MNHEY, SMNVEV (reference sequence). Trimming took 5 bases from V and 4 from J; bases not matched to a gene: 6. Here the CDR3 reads CASSEQGDGYGYTF. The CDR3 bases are TGTGCCAGCAGTGAACAGGGGGATGGCTATGGCTACACCTTC.

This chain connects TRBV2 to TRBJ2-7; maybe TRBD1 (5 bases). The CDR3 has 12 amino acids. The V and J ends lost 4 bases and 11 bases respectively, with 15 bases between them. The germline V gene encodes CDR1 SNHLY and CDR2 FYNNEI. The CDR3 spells CASSGSRKGEYF. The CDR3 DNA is TGTGCCAGCAGTGGTAGCAGGAAAGGGGAGTACTTC.

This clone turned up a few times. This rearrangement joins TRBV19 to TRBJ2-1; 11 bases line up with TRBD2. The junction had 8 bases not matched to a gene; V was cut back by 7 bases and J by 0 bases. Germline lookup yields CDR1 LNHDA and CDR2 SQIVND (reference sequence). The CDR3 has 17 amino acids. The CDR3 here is CASTLRLAGHSYNEQFF. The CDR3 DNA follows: TGTGCCAGTACCCTAAGACTAGCGGGGCACTCCTACAATGAGCAGTTCTTC.

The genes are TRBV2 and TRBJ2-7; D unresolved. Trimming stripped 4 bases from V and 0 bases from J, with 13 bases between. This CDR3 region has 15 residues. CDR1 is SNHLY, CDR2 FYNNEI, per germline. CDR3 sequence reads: CASSVPNTYSYEQYF. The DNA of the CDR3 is TGTGCCAGCAGTGTCCCGAATACTTACTCCTACGAGCAGTACTTC.

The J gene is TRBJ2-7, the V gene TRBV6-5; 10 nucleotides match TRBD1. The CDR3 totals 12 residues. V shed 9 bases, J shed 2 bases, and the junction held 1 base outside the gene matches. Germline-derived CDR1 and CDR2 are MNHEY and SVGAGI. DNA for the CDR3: TGTGCCAGTGGGACAGGGGCCTACGAGCAGTACTTC. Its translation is CASGTGAYEQYF.

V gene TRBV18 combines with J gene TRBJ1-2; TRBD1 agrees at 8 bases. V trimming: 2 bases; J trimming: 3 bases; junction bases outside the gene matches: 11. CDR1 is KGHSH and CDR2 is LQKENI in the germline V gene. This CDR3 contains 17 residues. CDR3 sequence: CASSPWVIGQGDYGYTF. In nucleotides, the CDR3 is TGTGCCAGCTCACCATGGGTGATTGGACAGGGCGACTATGGCTACACCTTC.

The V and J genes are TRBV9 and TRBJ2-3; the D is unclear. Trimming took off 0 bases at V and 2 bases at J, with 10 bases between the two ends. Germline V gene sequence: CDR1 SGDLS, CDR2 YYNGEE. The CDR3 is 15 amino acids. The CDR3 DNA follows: TGTGCCAGCAGCGTAGTACCGGGTTACACAGATACGCAGTATTTT. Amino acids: CASSVVPGYTDTQYF.

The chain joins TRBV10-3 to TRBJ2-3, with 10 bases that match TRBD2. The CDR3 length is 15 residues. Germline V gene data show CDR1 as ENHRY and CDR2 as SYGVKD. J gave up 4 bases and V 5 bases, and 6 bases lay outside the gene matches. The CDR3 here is CAISFQREGPDTQYF. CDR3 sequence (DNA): TGTGCCATCAGTTTTCAGCGGGAGGGCCCAGATACGCAGTATTTT.

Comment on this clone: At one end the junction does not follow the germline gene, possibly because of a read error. This chain's CDR3 is CASSLGGLTYEQYF. Here the CDR3 DNA reads TGTGCCAGCAGTTTGGGCGGTCTAACCTACGAGCAGTACTTC. This chain connects TRBV5-4 to TRBJ2-7; D remains ambiguous. Germline CDR1 SGHNT, CDR2 YYREEE (reference sequence). The CDR3 spans 14 residues.

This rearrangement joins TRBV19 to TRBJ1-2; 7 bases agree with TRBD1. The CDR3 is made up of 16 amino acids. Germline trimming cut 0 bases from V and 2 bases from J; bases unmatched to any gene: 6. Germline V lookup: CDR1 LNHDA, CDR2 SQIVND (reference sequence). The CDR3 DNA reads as TGTGCCAGTAGTATAGATCTAAGGGGGCAGAACTATGGCTACACCTTC. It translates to CASSIDLRGQNYGYTF.

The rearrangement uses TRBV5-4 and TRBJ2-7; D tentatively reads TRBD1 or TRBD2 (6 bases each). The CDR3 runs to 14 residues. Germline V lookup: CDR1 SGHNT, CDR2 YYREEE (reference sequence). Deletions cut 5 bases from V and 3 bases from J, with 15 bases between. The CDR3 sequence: CASRRGPGVYEQYF. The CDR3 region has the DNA TGTGCCAGCAGACGGGGGCCCGGGGTCTACGAGCAGTACTTC.

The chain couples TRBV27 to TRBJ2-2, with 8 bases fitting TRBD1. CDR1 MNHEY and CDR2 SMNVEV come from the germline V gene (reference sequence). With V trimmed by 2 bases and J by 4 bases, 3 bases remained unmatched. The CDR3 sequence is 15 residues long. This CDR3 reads CASSLQGAGTGELFF. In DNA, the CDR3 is TGTGCCAGCAGTTTACAGGGGGCGGGCACCGGGGAGCTGTTTTTT.

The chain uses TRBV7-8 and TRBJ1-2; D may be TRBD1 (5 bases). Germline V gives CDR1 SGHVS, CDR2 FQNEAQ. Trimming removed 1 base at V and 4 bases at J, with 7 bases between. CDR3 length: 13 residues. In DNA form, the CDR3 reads TGTGCCAGCAGCTTAGGAGGGGCCTATGGCTACACCTTC. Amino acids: CASSLGGAYGYTF.

The CDR3 DNA follows: TGTGCCACCAGCACCGGACTAGCGGTCCAAGAGACCCAGTACTTC. It yields the protein CATSTGLAVQETQYF. V and J are TRBV15 and TRBJ2-5; 10 nucleotides line up with TRBD2. Trimming at V came to 4 bases and at J to 1 base, leaving 3 bases not matched to a gene. The CDR3 has 15 residues. Germline V gene data show CDR1 as LNHNV and CDR2 as YYDKDF (reference sequence).

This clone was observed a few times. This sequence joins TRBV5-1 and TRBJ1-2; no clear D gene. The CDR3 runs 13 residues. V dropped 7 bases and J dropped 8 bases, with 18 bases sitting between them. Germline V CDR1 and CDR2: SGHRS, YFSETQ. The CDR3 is CASCPYTEGGYTF. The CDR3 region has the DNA TGCGCCAGCTGCCCCTACACGGAGGGCGGCTACACCTTC.

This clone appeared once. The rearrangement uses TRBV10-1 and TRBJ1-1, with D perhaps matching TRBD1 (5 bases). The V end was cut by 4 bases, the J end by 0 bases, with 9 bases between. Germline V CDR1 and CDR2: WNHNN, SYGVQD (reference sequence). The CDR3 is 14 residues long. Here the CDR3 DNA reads TGCGCCAGCAGTGGAAAGGGGATGAACACTGAAGCTTTCTTT. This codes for CASSGKGMNTEAFF.

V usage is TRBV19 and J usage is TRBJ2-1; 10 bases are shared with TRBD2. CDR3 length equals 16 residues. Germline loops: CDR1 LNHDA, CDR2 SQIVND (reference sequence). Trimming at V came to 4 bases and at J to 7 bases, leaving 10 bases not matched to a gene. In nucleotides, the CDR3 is TGTGCCAGTAGTACTCAGCGGGGGGGCCCGGGGAATGAGCAGTTCTTC. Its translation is CASSTQRGGPGNEQFF.